The clone carrying this T cell receptor beta chain is a singleton in its sample. The antigen remains unidentified. The CDR3 is made up of 12 amino acids. Germline-derived CDR1 and CDR2 are SGHTA and FQGNSA. Trimming removed 5 bases from V and 12 bases from J, with 14 bases in between. For the second PCR, which ran for about 7 to 11 cycles, a sample-barcoded 5' primer and a J-beta primer mix were used. TCRdb called the 5' RACE reads again in MiXCR, with one record for every CDR3 protein. The sample consists of around 1.5 million distinct CDR3 sequences, approximately 59% of them appearing once. Each donor's blood draw was 7.5 to 10 milliliters of peripheral blood. The data originate from a study of blood T cells in healthy people across ages. Study results and caveats: What prevented conclusive comparison of naive and antigen-experienced cells was that PBMCs were unsorted. Per million T cells, TCR beta diversity dropped about linearly as age rose.

Sequencing was performed on blood. The chain employs TRBV7-2 and TRBJ2-1, with a possible D match to TRBD1 (5 bases). The receptor was derived from a man aged 18 to 30 in good health. Here the CDR3 DNA reads TGTGCCAGCAGCCAGGACCGGCAGGGGCAGTTCTTC. Protein sequence: CASSQDRQGQFF.